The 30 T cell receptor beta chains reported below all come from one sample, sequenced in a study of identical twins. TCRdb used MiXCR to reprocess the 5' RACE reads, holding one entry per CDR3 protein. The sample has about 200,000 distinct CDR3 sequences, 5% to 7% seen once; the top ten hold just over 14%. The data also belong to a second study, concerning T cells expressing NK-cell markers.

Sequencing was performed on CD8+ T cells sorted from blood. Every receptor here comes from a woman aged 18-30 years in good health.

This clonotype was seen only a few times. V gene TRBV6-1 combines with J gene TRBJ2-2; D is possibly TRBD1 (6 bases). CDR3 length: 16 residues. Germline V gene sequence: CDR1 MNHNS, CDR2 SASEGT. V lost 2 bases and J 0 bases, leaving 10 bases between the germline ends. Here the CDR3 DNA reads TGTGCCAGCAGTGAATTAGCAGGGGCGAACACCGGGGAGCTGTTTTTT. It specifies CASSELAGANTGELFF.

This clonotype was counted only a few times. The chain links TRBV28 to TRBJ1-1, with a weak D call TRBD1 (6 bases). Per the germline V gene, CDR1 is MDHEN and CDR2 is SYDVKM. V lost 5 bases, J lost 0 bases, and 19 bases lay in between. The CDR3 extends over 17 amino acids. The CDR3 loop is CASSSRTAGPLNTEAFF. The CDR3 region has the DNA TGTGCCAGCAGTAGCCGGACAGCGGGGCCTTTGAACACTGAAGCTTTCTTT.

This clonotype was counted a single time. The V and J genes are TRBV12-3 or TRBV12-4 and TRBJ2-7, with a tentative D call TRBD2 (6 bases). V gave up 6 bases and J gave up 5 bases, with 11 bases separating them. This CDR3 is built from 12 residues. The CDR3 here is CASSPGVHEQYF. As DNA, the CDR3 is TGTGCCAGCAGCCCGGGGGTCCACGAGCAGTACTTC.

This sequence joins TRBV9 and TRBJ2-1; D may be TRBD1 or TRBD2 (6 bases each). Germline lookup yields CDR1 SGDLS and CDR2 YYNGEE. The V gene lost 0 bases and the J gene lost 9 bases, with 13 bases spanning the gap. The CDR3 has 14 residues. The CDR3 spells CASSVGGAFSEQFF. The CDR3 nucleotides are TGTGCCAGCAGCGTAGGGGGGGCTTTCAGTGAGCAGTTCTTC.

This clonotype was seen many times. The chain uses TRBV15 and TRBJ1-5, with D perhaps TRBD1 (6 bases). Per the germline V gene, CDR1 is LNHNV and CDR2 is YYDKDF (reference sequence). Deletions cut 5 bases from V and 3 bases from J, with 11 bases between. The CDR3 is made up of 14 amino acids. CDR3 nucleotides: TGTGCCACCAGCGGAACAGGGATCAATCAGCCCCAGCATTTT. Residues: CATSGTGINQPQHF.

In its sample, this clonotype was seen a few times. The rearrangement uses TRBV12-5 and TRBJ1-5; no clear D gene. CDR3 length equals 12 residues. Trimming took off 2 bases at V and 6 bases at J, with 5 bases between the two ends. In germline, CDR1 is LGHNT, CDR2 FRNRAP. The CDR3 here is CASGLTGQPQHF. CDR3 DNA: TGTGCTAGTGGTTTGACGGGTCAGCCCCAGCATTTT.

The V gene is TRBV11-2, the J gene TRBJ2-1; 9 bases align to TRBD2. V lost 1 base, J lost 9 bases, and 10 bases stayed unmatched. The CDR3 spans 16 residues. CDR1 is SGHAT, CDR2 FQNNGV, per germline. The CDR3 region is CASSLAAPSGDGEQFF. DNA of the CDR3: TGTGCCAGCAGCTTAGCGGCGCCTAGCGGGGATGGTGAGCAGTTCTTC.

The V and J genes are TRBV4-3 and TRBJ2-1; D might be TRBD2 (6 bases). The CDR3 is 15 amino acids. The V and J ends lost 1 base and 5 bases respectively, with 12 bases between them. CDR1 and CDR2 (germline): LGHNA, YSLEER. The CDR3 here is CASSQVVRGDNEQFF. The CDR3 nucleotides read TGCGCCAGCAGCCAAGTAGTGCGGGGAGACAATGAGCAGTTCTTC.

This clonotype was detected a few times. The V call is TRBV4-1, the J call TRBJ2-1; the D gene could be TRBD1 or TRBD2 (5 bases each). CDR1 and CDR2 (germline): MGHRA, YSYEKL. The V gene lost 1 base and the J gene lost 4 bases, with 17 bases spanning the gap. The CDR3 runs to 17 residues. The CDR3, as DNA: TGCGCCAGCAGCCAAGGCTTCCAAGGGACCCTGTACAATGAGCAGTTCTTC. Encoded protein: CASSQGFQGTLYNEQFF.

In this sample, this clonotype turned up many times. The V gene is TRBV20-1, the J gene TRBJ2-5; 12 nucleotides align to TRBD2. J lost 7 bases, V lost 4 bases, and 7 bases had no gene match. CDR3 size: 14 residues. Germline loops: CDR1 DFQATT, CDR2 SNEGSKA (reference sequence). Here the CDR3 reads CSATSGRALGTQYF. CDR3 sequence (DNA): TGCAGTGCTACTAGCGGGAGGGCCCTTGGGACCCAGTACTTC.

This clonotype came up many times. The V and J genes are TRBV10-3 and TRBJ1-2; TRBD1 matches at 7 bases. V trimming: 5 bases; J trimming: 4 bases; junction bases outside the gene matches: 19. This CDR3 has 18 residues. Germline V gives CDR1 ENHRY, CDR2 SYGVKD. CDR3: CAISNHRDRGANLYGYTF. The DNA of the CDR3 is TGTGCCATCAGTAACCACCGGGACAGAGGGGCCAATCTCTATGGCTACACCTTC.

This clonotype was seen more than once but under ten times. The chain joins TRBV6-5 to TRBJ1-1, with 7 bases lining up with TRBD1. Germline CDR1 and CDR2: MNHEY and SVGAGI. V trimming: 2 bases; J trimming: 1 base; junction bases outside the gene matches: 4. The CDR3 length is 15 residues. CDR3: CASSYDRAANTEAFF. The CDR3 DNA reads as TGTGCCAGCAGTTACGACAGGGCTGCGAACACTGAAGCTTTCTTT.

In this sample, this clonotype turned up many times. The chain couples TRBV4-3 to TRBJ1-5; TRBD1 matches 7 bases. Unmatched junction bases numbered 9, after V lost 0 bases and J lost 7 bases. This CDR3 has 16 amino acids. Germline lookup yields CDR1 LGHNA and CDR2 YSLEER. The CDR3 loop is CASSQEDRVKRQPQHF. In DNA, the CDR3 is TGCGCCAGCAGCCAAGAAGACAGGGTAAAGCGGCAGCCCCAGCATTTT.

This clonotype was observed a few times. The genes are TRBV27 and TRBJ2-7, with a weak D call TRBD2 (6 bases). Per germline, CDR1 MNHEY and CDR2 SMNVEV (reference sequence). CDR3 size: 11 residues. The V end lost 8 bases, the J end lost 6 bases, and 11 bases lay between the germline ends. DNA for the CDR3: TGTGCCAGCCGCTACGGGGGCGAGCAGTACTTC. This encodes CASRYGGEQYF.

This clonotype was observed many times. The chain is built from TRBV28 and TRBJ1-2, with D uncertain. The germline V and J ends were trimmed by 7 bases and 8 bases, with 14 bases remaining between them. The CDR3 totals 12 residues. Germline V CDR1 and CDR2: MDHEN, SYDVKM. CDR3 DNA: TGTGCCAGCACCCTGGGTGGATGGGGCTACACCTTC. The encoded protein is CASTLGGWGYTF.

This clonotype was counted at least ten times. The CDR3 coding sequence is TGTGCCAGCAGCCAAGACAGGCCGAACTATGGCTACACCTTC. It encodes CASSQDRPNYGYTF. The chain uses TRBV3-1 and TRBJ1-2; D unclear. V was shortened by 0 bases and J by 2 bases, with 7 bases between the two germline ends. This CDR3 region has 14 residues. Germline CDR1 LGHDT, CDR2 YNNKEL (reference sequence).

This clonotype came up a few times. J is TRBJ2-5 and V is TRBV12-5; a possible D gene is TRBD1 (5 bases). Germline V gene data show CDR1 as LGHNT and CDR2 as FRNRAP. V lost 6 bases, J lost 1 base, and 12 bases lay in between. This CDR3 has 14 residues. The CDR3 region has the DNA TGTGCTAGTGGGGGGCAGATGGCCCAAGAGACCCAGTACTTC. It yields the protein CASGGQMAQETQYF.

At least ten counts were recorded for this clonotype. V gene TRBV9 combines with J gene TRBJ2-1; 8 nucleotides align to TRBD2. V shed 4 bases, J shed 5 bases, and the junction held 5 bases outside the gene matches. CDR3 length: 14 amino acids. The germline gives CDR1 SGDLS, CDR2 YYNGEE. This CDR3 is CASSYGGGNNEQFF. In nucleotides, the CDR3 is TGTGCCAGCAGCTACGGGGGGGGTAACAATGAGCAGTTCTTC.

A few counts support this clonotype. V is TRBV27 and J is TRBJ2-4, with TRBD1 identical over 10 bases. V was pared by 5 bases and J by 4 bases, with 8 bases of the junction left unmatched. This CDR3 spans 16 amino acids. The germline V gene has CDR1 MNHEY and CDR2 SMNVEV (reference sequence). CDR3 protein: CASSPTGTGAKNIQYF. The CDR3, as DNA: TGTGCCAGCAGTCCGACCGGGACAGGGGCTAAAAACATTCAGTACTTC.

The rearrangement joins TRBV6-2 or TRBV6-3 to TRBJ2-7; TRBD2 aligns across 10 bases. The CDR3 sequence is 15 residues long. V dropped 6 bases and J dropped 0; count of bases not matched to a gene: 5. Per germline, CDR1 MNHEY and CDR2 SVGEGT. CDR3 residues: CASRLLAGASYEQYF. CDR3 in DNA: TGTGCCAGCAGACTGCTAGCGGGAGCCTCCTACGAGCAGTACTTC.

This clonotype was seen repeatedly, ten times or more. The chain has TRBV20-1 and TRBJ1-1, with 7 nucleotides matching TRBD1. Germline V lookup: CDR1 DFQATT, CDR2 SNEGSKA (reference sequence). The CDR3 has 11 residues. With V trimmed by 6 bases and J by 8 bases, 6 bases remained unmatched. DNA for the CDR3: TGCAGTGCCCTTGGACAGGAGGAAGCTTTCTTT. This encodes CSALGQEEAFF.

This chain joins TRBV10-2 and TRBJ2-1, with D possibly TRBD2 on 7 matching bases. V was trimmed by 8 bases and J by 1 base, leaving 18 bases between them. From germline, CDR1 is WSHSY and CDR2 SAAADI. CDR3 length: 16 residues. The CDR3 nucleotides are TGCGCCAGCCACGACTTGCGGGGGCTTTCCTACAATGAGCAGTTCTTC. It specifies CASHDLRGLSYNEQFF.

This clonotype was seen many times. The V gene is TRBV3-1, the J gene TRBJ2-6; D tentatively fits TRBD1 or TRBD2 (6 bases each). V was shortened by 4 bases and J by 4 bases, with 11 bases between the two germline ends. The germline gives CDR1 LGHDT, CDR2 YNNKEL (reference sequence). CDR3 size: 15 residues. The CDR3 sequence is CASSPQGLGANVLTF. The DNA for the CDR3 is TGTGCCAGCAGCCCACAGGGACTCGGGGCCAACGTCCTGACTTTC.

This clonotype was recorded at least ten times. This chain's CDR3 is CASSPVEYIYEQYF. The CDR3, as DNA: TGTGCCAGCAGCCCCGTAGAGTACATCTACGAGCAGTACTTC. The J gene is TRBJ2-7, the V gene TRBV6-1; D is unclear. With 6 bases removed from V and 3 bases from J, the gap between germline ends came to 15 bases. Germline V lookup: CDR1 MNHNS, CDR2 SASEGT. The CDR3 totals 14 residues.

The CDR3 DNA reads TGTGCCAGCAGTGGGACAGGGTTTGGTGGGGACGAGCAGTACTTC. The encoded protein is CASSGTGFGGDEQYF. The chain recombines TRBV6-1 with TRBJ2-7; 8 bases are a match to TRBD1. CDR3 length: 15 amino acids. V was clipped by 4 bases and J by 5 bases; unmatched bases: 10. The V gene's germline CDR1 is MNHNS and CDR2 SASEGT.

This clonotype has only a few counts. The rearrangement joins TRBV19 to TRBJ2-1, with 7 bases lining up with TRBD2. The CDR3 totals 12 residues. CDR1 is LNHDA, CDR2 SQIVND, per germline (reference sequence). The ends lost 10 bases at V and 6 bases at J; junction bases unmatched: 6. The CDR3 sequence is CATTGGINEQFF. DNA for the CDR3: TGTGCCACCACGGGAGGCATCAATGAGCAGTTCTTC. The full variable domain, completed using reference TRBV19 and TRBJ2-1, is DGGITQSPKYLFRKEGQNVTLSCEQNLNHDAMYWYRQDPGQGLRLIYYSQIVNDFQKGDIAEGYSVSREKKESFPLTVTSAQKNPTAFYLCATTGGINEQFFGPGTRLTVL.

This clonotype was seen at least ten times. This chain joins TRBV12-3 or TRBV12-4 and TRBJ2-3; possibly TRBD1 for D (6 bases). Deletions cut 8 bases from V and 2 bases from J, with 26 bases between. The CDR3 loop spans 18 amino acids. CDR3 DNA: TGTGCCAGCTCAGTCCGCCCGTCCAGGACAGATTCCACAGATACGCAGTATTTT. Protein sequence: CASSVRPSRTDSTDTQYF.

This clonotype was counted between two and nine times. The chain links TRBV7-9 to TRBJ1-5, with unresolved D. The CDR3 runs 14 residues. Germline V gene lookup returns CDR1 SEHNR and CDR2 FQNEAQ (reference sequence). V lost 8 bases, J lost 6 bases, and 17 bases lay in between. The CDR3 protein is CASAPLLHSQPQHF. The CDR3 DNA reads TGTGCCAGCGCGCCTCTCCTCCATAGTCAGCCCCAGCATTTT. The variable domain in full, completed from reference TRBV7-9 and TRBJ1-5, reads DTGVSQNPRHKITKRGQNVTFRCDPISEHNRLYWYRQTLGQGPEFLTYFQNEAQLEKSRLLSDRFSAERPKGSFSTLEIQRTEQGDSAMYLCASAPLLHSQPQHFGDGTRLSIL.

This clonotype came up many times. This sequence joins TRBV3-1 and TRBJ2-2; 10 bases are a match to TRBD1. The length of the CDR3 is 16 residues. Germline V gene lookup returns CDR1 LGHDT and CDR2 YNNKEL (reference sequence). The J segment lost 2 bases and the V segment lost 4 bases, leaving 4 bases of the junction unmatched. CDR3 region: CASSLGQGINTGELFF. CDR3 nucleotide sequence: TGTGCCAGCAGCCTGGGACAGGGGATTAACACCGGGGAGCTGTTTTTT. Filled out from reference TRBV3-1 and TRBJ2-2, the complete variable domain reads DTAVSQTPKYLVTQMGNDKSIKCEQNLGHDTMYWYKQDSKKFLKIMFSYNNKELIINETVPNRFSPKSPDKAHLNLHINSLELGDSAVYFCASSLGQGINTGELFFGEGSRLTVL.

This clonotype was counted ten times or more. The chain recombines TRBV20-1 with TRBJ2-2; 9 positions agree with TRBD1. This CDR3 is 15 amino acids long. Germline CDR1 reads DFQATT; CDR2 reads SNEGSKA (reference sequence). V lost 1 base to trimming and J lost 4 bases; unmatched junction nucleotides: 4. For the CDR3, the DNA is TGCAGTGCTAGAGGTGGGACAGGGATCACCGGGGAGCTGTTTTTT. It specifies CSARGGTGITGELFF.